The sequence of this TCR beta chain was determined in a study of cytomegalovirus exposure and HLA in healthy donors. Study-level information: Genetic ancestry analysis placed approximately 79% of the roughly 400 donors that were genotyped in the Caucasian-associated cluster.

About this clone itself: Its antigen is unidentified.

With 60 Vbeta and 13 Jbeta primers, the PCR was carried out. Here immunoSEQ multiplex PCR was the method, and the copy in TCRdb shows in-frame clones only, minus some. The table shows some 200,000 clones, with around 77% occurring only once. Study outcomes and limitations: Whilst most TCR sequences proved rare, a subset of public TCRs occurred across many donors.

This CDR3 is 15 amino acids long. CDR1 is LGHNA and CDR2 is YSLEER in the germline V gene. Trimming took 4 bases from V and 6 from J, leaving 19 bases between them. The chain uses TRBV4-3 and TRBJ2-7; no clear D. The receptor was isolated from a woman aged 25 to 45 in good health and CMV-seropositive. The sequencing sample was made of PBMCs. CDR3 in DNA: TGCGCCAGCAGCCCTACCCTATTGAAAGAGAGCGAGCAGTACTTC. This translates into CASSPTLLKESEQYF.